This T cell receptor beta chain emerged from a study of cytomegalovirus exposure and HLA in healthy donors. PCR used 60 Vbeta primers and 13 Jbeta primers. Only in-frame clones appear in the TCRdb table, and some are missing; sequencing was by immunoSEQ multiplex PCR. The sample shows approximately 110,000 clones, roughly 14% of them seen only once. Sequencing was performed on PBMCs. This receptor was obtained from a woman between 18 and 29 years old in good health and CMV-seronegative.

CDR3 coding DNA: TGTGCCTCCTTCGGCCCTAGGCGGGAGCAGTACTTC. Protein: CASFGPRREQYF. The chain recombines TRBV28 with TRBJ2-7; D is unresolved. The CDR3 totals 12 residues. V was shortened by 11 bases and J by 7 bases, with 18 bases between the two germline ends. Germline V gene sequence: CDR1 MDHEN, CDR2 SYDVKM.